Sequencing of this TCR beta chain was carried out in a study of beta chain features in type 1 diabetes. With respect to this clone: Its specificity is not known.

In total, each donor contributed a single heparinised blood draw that averaged about 110 mL. Each of the sorted populations had a purity greater than 95%. Study conclusions and caveats: Researchers report that Type 1 diabetes patients had moderately but significantly shorter TCRB CDR3s across all four CD4+ subsets. Diminished insertions and augmented deletions at VDJ junctions characterized type 1 diabetes patients.

The length of the CDR3 is 13 residues. The germline CDR1 and CDR2 sequences are MDHEN and SYDVKM. Trimming took off 7 bases at V and 1 base at J, with 11 bases between the two ends. Reverse transcribing all isolated RNA meant expressed TCRB transcripts were sequenced. Mean read depth for naive, central memory and regulatory T cell samples was about 3.6 million reads. TCRdb's copy holds only in-frame clones and misses some; the assay was immunoSEQ multiplex PCR. The sample lists roughly 400,000 clones; roughly 9.8% were seen once. This rearrangement joins TRBV28 to TRBJ2-7; D perhaps matches TRBD1 (5 bases). Sequenced input: central memory CD4+ T cells from blood. The sequence came from a young man with type 1 diabetes. CDR3 sequence: CASTRTHSYEQYF. CDR3 bases: TGTGCCAGCACAAGGACACATTCCTACGAGCAGTACTTC.